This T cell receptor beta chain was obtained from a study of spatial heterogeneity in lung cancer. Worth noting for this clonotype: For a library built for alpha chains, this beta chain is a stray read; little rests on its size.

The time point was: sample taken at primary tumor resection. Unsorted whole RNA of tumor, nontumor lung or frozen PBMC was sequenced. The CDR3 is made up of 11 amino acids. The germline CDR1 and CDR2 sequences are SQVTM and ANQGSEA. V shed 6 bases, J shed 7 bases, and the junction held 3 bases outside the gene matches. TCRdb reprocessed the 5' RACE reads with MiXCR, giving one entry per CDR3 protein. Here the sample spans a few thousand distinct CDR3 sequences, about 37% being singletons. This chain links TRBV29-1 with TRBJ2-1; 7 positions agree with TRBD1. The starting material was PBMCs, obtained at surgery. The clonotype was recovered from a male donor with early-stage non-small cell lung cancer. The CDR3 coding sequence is TGCAGCGTCGACAGGGTTAATGAGCAGTTCTTC. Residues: CSVDRVNEQFF.